The next 7 T cell receptor beta chains were all read from a single sample in a study of shared clonotypes between healthy human individuals. Generated by immunoSEQ multiplex PCR, the TCRdb table keeps only in-frame clones and is missing some. The sample includes millions of clones, around 95% of them seen just once. The source material was naive CD4+ T cells sorted from blood. As to subset: CD45RA+ positively selected. These receptors all stem from a man aged 18 to 35 in good health.

J is TRBJ1-4 and V is TRBV30, with D hard to call. The CDR3 extends over 15 amino acids. The germline V gene encodes CDR1 GTSNPN and CDR2 SVGIG (reference sequence). The V and J ends lost 0 bases and 5 bases respectively, with 13 bases between them. CDR3 region: CAWSVTFGKNEKLFF. The CDR3 DNA reads as TGTGCCTGGAGTGTAACTTTCGGAAAAAATGAAAAACTGTTTTTT.

With respect to this clone: The same CDR3 can be traced to other DNA sequences in this sample. The rearrangement links TRBV7-2 to TRBJ1-2; D gene uncertain. Germline V CDR1 and CDR2: SGHTA, FQGNSA. V lost 5 bases and J lost 4, with 11 bases in between. The CDR3 has 13 amino acids. CDR3 bases: TGTGCCAGCAGCCTCTCCGGGTTCTATGGCTACACCTTC. Encoded protein: CASSLSGFYGYTF.

This rearrangement joins TRBV5-1 to TRBJ2-4, with a tentative D call TRBD1 (6 bases). This CDR3 contains 13 residues. Between the trimmed V and J ends, which lost 5 bases and 9 bases, there was a span of 15 bases. Germline V gene data show CDR1 as SGHRS and CDR2 as YFSETQ. The CDR3 is CASSRDNGGIQYF. The CDR3 DNA reads as TGCGCCAGCAGTAGGGACAATGGGGGCATTCAGTACTTC.

The chain joins TRBV6-1 to TRBJ2-3, with a tentative D call TRBD1 (7 bases). Germline loops: CDR1 MNHNS, CDR2 SASEGT. V gave up 4 bases and J gave up 3 bases, with 14 bases separating them. There are 15 residues in the CDR3. The CDR3 reads CASSAGDRRTDTQYF. CDR3 nucleotides: TGTGCCAGCAGTGCGGGGGACAGAAGAACAGATACGCAGTATTTT.

This sequence joins TRBV5-4 and TRBJ1-4, with D possibly matching TRBD1 (5 bases). This CDR3 is built from 15 residues. The germline V and J ends were trimmed by 3 bases and 5 bases, with 14 bases remaining between them. The germline V gene has CDR1 SGHNT and CDR2 YYREEE (reference sequence). The CDR3 coding sequence is TGTGCCAGCAGCTCCAGGGCCGGAGGGAATGAAAAACTGTTTTTT. It yields the protein CASSSRAGGNEKLFF.

The J gene is TRBJ1-1, the V gene TRBV11-2, with TRBD1 identical over 8 bases. Germline CDR1 is SGHAT and CDR2 is FQNNGV. V lost 4 bases, J lost 4 bases, and 5 bases stayed unmatched. This CDR3 spans 14 amino acids. CDR3 sequence (DNA): TGTGCCAGCAGCTCCCAGGGGGCGACCACTGAAGCTTTCTTT. Encoded protein: CASSSQGATTEAFF.

The rearrangement uses TRBV2 and TRBJ1-1, with unresolved D. The CDR3 has 13 residues. In germline, CDR1 is SNHLY, CDR2 FYNNEI. V was clipped by 4 bases and J by 4 bases, with 10 bases between them. The CDR3 sequence is CASSVARGTEAFF. CDR3 sequence (DNA): TGTGCCAGCAGTGTGGCACGGGGCACTGAAGCTTTCTTT.